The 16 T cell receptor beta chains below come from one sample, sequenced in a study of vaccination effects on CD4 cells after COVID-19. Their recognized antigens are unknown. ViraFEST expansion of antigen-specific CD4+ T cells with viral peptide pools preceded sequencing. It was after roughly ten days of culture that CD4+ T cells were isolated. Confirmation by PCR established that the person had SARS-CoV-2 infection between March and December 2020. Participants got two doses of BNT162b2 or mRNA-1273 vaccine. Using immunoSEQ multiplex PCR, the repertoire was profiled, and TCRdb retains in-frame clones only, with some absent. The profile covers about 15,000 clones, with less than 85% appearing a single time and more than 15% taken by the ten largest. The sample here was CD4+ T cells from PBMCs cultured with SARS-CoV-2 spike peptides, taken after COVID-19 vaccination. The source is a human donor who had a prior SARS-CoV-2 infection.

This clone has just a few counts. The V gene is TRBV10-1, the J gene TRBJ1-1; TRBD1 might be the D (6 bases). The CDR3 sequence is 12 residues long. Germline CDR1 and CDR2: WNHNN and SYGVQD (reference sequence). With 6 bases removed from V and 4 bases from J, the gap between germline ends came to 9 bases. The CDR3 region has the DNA TGCGCCAGCAGAAGACAGGCCACTGAAGCTTTCTTT. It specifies CASRRQATEAFF.

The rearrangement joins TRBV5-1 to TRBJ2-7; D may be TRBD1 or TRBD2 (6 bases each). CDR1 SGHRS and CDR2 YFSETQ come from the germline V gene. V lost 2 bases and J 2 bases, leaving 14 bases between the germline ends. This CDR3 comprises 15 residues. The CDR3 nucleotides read TGCGCCAGCAGCTTTACCCAAGGGGGGACCTACGAGCAGTACTTC. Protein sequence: CASSFTQGGTYEQYF. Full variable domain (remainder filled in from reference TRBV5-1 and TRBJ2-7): KAGVTQTPRYLIKTRGQQVTLSCSPISGHRSVSWYQQTPGQGLQFLFEYFSETQRNKGNFPGRFSGRQFSNSRSEMNVSTLELGDSALYLCASSFTQGGTYEQYFGPGTRLTVT.

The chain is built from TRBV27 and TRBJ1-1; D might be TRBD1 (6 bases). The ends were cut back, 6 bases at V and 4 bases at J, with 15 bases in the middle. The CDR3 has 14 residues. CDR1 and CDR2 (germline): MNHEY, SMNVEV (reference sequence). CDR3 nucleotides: TGTGCCAGCAGCAGAACAGGGTCGGGCACTGAAGCTTTCTTT. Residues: CASSRTGSGTEAFF.

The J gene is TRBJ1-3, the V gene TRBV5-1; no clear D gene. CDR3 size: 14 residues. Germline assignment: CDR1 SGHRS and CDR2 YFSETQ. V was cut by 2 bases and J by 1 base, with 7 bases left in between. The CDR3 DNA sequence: TGCGCCAGCAGCTTATTTGGATCTGGAAACACCATATATTTT. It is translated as CASSLFGSGNTIYF.

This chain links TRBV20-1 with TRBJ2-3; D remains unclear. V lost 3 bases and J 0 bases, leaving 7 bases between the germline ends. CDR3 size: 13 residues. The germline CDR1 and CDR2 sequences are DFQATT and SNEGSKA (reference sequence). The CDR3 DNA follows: TGCAGTGCTAGTCCCCTAAGCACAGATACGCAGTATTTT. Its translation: CSASPLSTDTQYF.

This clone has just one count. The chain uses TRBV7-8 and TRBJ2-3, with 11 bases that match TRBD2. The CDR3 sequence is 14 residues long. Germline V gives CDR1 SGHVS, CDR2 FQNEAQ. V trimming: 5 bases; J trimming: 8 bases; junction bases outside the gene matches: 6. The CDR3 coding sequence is TGTGCCAGCAGCCCTAGCGGGAGGTCCGTTACGCAGTATTTT. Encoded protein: CASSPSGRSVTQYF.

DNA of the CDR3: TGTGCCAGCAGCCAAGTTCGGGGCGCTGAAGCTTTCTTT. This codes for CASSQVRGAEAFF. The chain uses TRBV14 and TRBJ1-1, with D possibly being TRBD1 (5 bases). The CDR3 has 13 amino acids. Germline CDR1 and CDR2: SGHDN and FVKESK. Trimming cost V 1 base and J 6 bases, with 9 bases left between them.

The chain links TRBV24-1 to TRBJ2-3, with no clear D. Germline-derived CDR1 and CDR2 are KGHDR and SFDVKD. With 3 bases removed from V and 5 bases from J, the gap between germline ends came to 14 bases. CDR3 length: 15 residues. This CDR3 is CATSDPRLVRDTQYF. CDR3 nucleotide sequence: TGTGCCACCAGTGATCCGAGGCTAGTACGAGATACGCAGTATTTT.

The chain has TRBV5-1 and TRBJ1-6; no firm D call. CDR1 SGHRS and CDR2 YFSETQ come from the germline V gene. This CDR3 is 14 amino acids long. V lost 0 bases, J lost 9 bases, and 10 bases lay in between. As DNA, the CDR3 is TGCGCCAGCAGCTTGGATTTGTTGGGTTCACCCCTCCACTTT. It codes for CASSLDLLGSPLHF.

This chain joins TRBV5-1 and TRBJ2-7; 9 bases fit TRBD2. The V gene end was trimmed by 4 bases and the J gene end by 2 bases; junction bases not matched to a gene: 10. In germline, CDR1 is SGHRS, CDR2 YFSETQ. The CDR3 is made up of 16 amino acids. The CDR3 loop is CASSPIVAGATYEQYF. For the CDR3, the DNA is TGCGCCAGCAGCCCAATCGTAGCGGGGGCAACCTACGAGCAGTACTTC.

DNA for the CDR3: TGTGCCAGCAGCCAAGATTGGGGGCAGACCCAGTACTTC. It is translated as CASSQDWGQTQYF. The chain has TRBV14 and TRBJ2-5, with a tentative D call TRBD1 (6 bases). V was pared by 0 bases and J by 6 bases, with 8 bases between. The CDR3 has 13 amino acids. The germline V gene encodes CDR1 SGHDN and CDR2 FVKESK.

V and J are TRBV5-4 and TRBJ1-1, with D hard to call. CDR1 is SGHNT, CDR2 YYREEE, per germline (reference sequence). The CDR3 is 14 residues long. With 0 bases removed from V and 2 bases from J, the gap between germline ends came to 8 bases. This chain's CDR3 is CASSLEQINTEAFF. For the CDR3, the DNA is TGTGCCAGCAGCTTGGAACAGATAAACACTGAAGCTTTCTTT.

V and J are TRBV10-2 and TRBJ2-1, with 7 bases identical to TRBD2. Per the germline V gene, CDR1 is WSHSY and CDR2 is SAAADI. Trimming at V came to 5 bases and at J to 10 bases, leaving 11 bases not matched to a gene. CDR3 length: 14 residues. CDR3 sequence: CASSPVYGGGEQFF. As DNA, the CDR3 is TGCGCCAGCAGTCCGGTCTACGGGGGAGGGGAGCAGTTCTTC.

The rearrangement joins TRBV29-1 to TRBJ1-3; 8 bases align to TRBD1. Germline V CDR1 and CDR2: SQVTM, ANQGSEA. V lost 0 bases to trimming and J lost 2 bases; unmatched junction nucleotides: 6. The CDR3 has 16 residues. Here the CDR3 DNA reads TGCAGCGTTGAAGAAGCGATACAGGGGGCTGGAAACACCATATATTTT. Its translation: CSVEEAIQGAGNTIYF.

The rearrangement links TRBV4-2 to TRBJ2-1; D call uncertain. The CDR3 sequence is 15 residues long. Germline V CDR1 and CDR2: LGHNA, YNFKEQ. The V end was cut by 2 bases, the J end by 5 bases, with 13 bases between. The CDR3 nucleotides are TGTGCCAGCAGCCAATGGGAAAACCCCGACAATGAGCAGTTCTTC. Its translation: CASSQWENPDNEQFF.

The DNA for the CDR3 is TGTGCCAGCAGTGGAGGGTCCGGCAATCAGCCCCAGCATTTT. Its translation is CASSGGSGNQPQHF. This chain connects TRBV2 to TRBJ1-5; D gene ambiguous. Germline-derived CDR1 and CDR2 are SNHLY and FYNNEI. V was cut by 4 bases and J by 2 bases, with 9 bases left in between. The CDR3 contains 14 residues.